The sequence of this TCR beta chain was determined in a study of Ad26.COV2.S vaccination and SARS-CoV-2 variants. Whole-study context: Doses of Ad26.COV2.S were injected into muscle once or twice, 56 days apart. Broader study findings: Substantial breadth was reportedly displayed by spike-specific CD8+ and CD4+ T cell responses after vaccination. Responses of T cells in total may have been underestimated by the TCR breadth and depth analyses.

Treatment denoted: around 19 received Ad26.COV2.S at low or high dose, single or two shots; 5 received placebo; per-sample allocation not given. Specimens were obtained on day 63 following the first vaccine or placebo injection. The administered vaccine (an Ad26 vector) expressed Wuhan-strain SARS-CoV-2 spike. Notes on this clone: What it recognizes is unknown.

The table came from immunoSEQ multiplex PCR; TCRdb's copy has only in-frame clones and leaves some out. Among hundreds of thousands of clones listed, more than 80% were seen once. The CDR3 extends over 13 amino acids. Trimming took off 1 base at V and 4 bases at J, with 8 bases between the two ends. Germline lookup yields CDR1 SGHKS and CDR2 YYEKEE (reference sequence). The sample was peripheral blood, taken in a trial of Ad26.COV2.S vaccine versus placebo. The TCR sequence derives from a person aged 18 to 65 who received the Ad26.COV2.S COVID-19 vaccine or a placebo. The rearrangement uses TRBV5-5 and TRBJ1-1; D ambiguous. The CDR3 is CASSLSTSTEAFF. Here the CDR3 DNA reads TGTGCCAGCAGCTTGTCGACATCCACTGAAGCTTTCTTT.